A selection of T cell receptor beta chains follows, all from one sample in a study of blood T cell repertoires in COVID-19. Produced via immunoSEQ multiplex PCR; TCRdb's table is partial and in-frame only. Found here are 150,000 to 250,000 clones, 82% of them singletons; the top ten hold about 6.9%. The sample taken for sequencing was peripheral blood. Source of these receptors: a human donor with acute or convalescent COVID-19. The donor label of this sample is uncertain. Both conserved end residues are part of each CDR3. D genes are given only for firm matches. Where a row states a size, it is once, few, many or the class of an expanded clone; other rows omit it.

V gene	J gene	D gene	clone size	CDR3 length	CDR3 protein	CDR3 DNA
TRBV7-2	TRBJ2-1	TRBD1	.	17	CASSKGTGGHPYNEQFF	TGTGCCAGCAGCAAGGGGACAGGGGGCCACCCTTACAATGAGCAGTTCTTC
TRBV7-7	TRBJ2-1	TRBD2	.	15	CASSFNGRPEDEQFF	TGTGCCAGCAGCTTTAACGGGAGGCCCGAAGATGAGCAGTTCTTC
TRBV20-1	TRBJ1-6	.	.	14	CSASRQLDNSPLHF	TGCAGTGCTAGTAGACAGTTAGATAATTCACCCCTCCACTTT
TRBV10-2	TRBJ2-6	TRBD1	.	18	CASSPGQGAFSGANVLTF	TGCGCCAGCAGTCCGGGACAGGGGGCTTTCTCTGGGGCCAACGTCCTGACTTTC
TRBV7-9	TRBJ1-1	.	.	15	CASNLRTGMNTEAFF	TGTGCCAGCAACCTCCGGACGGGGATGAACACTGAAGCTTTCTTT
TRBV7-2	TRBJ2-2	.	few	14	CASSFQGRAGELFF	TGTGCCAGCAGCTTCCAGGGAAGGGCCGGGGAGCTGTTTTTT
TRBV10-2	TRBJ2-1	TRBD2	.	15	CATQGVSGSGNEQFF	TGCGCCACGCAGGGGGTTAGCGGGAGCGGGAATGAGCAGTTCTTC
TRBV7-9	TRBJ1-5	.	.	15	CASSFAGLVSQPQHF	TGTGCCAGCAGCTTTGCGGGGTTGGTGTCTCAGCCCCAGCATTTT
TRBV7-3	TRBJ2-7	TRBD1	.	18	CASSPRDRVPVSSYEQYF	TGTGCCAGCAGCCCTCGGGACAGGGTGCCCGTCTCGTCCTACGAGCAGTACTTC
TRBV6-4	TRBJ1-5	.	few	15	CASSEGGEGWQPQHF	TGTGCCAGCAGTGAAGGAGGAGAGGGATGGCAGCCCCAGCATTTT
TRBV18	TRBJ2-1	TRBD2	.	17	CASSPRSGGLADNEQFF	TGTGCCAGCTCACCACGCTCAGGAGGACTAGCGGACAATGAGCAGTTCTTC
TRBV4-1	TRBJ1-4	TRBD1	few	16	CASSPGDRSTNEKLFF	TGCGCCAGCAGCCCTGGGGACAGGTCGACTAATGAAAAACTGTTTTTT
TRBV4-3	TRBJ1-2	.	.	15	CASSPWRYGAYGYTF	TGCGCCAGCAGCCCCTGGCGGTACGGCGCCTATGGCTACACCTTC
TRBV11-2	TRBJ1-4	.	.	13	CASSFKTNEKLFF	TGTGCCAGCAGCTTTAAAACTAATGAAAAACTGTTTTTT
TRBV5-5	TRBJ1-2	TRBD1	.	15	CASSLEPGQQRYSTF	TGTGCCAGCAGCTTGGAGCCGGGACAGCAACGGTATTCCACCTTC
TRBV29-1	TRBJ2-3	.	.	13	CSVAPTFSDTQYF	TGCAGCGTTGCCCCGACATTCTCAGATACGCAGTATTTT
TRBV14	TRBJ1-2	.	.	13	CASSPGRGYGYTF	TGTGCCAGCAGCCCAGGCAGGGGATATGGCTACACCTTC
TRBV10-1	TRBJ2-7	.	few	14	CASSGGGTPYEQYF	TGCGCCAGCAGTGGAGGGGGAACCCCCTACGAGCAGTACTTC
TRBV4-2	TRBJ1-2	.	.	14	CASSQDPGLGGYTF	TGTGCCAGCAGCCAAGATCCAGGGTTGGGTGGCTACACCTTC
TRBV7-6	TRBJ1-4	.	.	17	CASSLSQRVATNEKLFF	TGTGCCAGCAGCTTATCGCAGAGGGTTGCAACTAATGAAAAACTGTTTTTT
TRBV29-1	TRBJ2-1	TRBD1	.	17	CSVAQRTGVSSYNEQFF	TGCAGCGTTGCCCAAAGGACAGGGGTCTCCTCCTACAATGAGCAGTTCTTC
TRBV28	TRBJ2-7	.	once	14	CASSIVRGAYEQYF	TGTGCCAGCAGCATCGTCAGGGGGGCCTACGAGCAGTACTTC
TRBV29-1	TRBJ1-1	TRBD1	.	14	CSVERTGVNTEAFF	TGCAGCGTTGAGAGGACAGGGGTTAACACTGAAGCTTTCTTT
TRBV19	TRBJ1-1	.	.	15	CASSTAQGKHTEAFF	TGTGCCAGTAGTACGGCACAGGGTAAGCACACTGAAGCTTTCTTT